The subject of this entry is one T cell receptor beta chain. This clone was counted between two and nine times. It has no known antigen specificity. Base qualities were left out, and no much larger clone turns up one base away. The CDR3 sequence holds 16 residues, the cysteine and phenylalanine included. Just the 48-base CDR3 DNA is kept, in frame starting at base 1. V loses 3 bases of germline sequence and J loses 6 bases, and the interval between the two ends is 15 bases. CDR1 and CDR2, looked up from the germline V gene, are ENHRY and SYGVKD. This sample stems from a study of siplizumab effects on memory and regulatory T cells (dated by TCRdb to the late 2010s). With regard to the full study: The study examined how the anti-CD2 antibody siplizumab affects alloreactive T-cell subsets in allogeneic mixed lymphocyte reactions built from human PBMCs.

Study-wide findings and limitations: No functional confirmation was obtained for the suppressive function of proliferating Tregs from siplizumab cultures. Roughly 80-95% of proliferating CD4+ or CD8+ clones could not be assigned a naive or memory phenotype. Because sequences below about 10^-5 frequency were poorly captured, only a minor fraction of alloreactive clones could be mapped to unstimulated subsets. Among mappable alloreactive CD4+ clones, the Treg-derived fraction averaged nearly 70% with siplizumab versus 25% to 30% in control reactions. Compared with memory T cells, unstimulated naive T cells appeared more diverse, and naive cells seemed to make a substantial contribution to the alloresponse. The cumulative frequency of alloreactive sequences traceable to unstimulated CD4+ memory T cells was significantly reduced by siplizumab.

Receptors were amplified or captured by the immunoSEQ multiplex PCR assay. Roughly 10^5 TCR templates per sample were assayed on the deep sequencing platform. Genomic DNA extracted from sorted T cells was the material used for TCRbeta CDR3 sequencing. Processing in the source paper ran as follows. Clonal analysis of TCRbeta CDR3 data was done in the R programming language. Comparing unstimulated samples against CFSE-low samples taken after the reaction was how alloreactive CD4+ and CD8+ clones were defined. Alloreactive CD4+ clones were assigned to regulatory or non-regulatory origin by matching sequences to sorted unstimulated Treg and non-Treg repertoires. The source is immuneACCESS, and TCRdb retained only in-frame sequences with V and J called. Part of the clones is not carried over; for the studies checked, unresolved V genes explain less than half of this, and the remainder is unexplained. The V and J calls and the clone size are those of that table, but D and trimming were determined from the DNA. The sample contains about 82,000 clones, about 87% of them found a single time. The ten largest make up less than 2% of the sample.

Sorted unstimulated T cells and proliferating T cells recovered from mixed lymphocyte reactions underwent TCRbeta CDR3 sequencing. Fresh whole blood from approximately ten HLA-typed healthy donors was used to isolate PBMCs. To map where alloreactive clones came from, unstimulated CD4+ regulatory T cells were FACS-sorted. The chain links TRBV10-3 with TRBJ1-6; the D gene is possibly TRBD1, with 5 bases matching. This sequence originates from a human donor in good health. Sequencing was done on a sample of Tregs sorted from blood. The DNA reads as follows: TGTGCCATCAGTGAAATGGGCAGGGTCTCTAATTCACCCCTCCACTTT. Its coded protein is CAISEMGRVSNSPLHF.